This TCR beta chain was found in a study of cytomegalovirus exposure and HLA in healthy donors. Study-wide points: In vitro confirmation showed a few CMV-associated chains to be CMV antigen specific. In an earlier analysis, most TCR beta V segments were productive about 87% or about 30% of the time. The study recorded 160 or so TCR beta chains that were cytomegalovirus-associated.

In regard to this clone: Its specificity is unknown.

Primers for the PCR totalled 60 Vbeta and 13 Jbeta. TCRdb's table, derived via immunoSEQ multiplex PCR, lists solely in-frame clones and lacks some. There are about 180,000 clones in the sample; just under 80% occur only once, and around 1.9% lies in the top ten. The sequenced material came from PBMCs. The clonotype comes from a woman between 25 and 40 years old in good health and CMV-seronegative.

The CDR3, as DNA: TGCAGCGTGGAGGGAGGGCAGGGGCGGACAGATACGCAGTATTTT. Amino acid sequence: CSVEGGQGRTDTQYF. This sequence joins TRBV29-1 and TRBJ2-3, with D possibly matching TRBD2 (7 bases). CDR1 is SQVTM and CDR2 is ANQGSEA in the germline V gene. There are 15 residues in the CDR3. V shed 6 bases and J shed 3 bases, with 19 bases lying between them.